These 23 T cell receptor beta chains were all obtained from the same sample, sequenced in a study of blood T cell repertoires in COVID-19. Libraries were prepared by immunoSEQ multiplex PCR; TCRdb keeps only in-frame clonotypes and omits some of them. Counted here are roughly 150,000 clones, around 89% occurring once; the ten biggest clones make up more than 9.5%. Sequenced input: peripheral blood. These receptors originate from a woman over 75 with acute or convalescent COVID-19.

V usage is TRBV2 and J usage is TRBJ2-1; TRBD1 agrees at 7 bases. The ends lost 6 bases at V and 0 bases at J; junction bases unmatched: 5. This CDR3 contains 15 residues. Germline CDR1 is SNHLY and CDR2 is FYNNEI. CDR3 sequence reads: CASRTQGSSYNEQFF. Written as DNA, the CDR3 is TGTGCCAGCAGGACACAGGGGTCCTCCTACAATGAGCAGTTCTTC.

This clone was counted once. The chain has TRBV2 and TRBJ1-2, with 9 positions matching TRBD1. Germline V gene sequence: CDR1 SNHLY, CDR2 FYNNEI. J gave up 4 bases and V 3 bases, and 3 bases lay outside the gene matches. The CDR3 loop spans 14 amino acids. For the CDR3, the DNA is TGTGCCAGCAGTGAGGTACAGGGGGCCTATGGCTACACCTTC. This codes for CASSEVQGAYGYTF.

This clone was seen once. The chain carries TRBV5-1 and TRBJ1-3; D not certain. The germline gives CDR1 SGHRS, CDR2 YFSETQ. The CDR3 loop spans 14 amino acids. V lost 4 bases to trimming and J lost 4 bases, with 12 bases between them. The CDR3 is CASSPGKGGNTIYF. For the CDR3, the DNA is TGCGCCAGCAGCCCCGGGAAGGGAGGAAACACCATATATTTT.

The V gene is TRBV29-1, the J gene TRBJ1-1; unclear D gene. Germline V gene sequence: CDR1 SQVTM, CDR2 ANQGSEA. The CDR3 loop spans 13 amino acids. The CDR3 loop reads CSIDEGPNTEAFF. CDR3 nucleotides: TGCAGTATTGATGAGGGTCCGAACACTGAAGCTTTCTTT.

In this sample, this clone turned up once. V is TRBV5-8 and J is TRBJ1-5; D is ambiguous. The germline V and J ends were trimmed by 0 bases and 5 bases, with 15 bases remaining between them. The CDR3 sequence is 16 residues long. Germline V gene sequence: CDR1 SGHTS, CDR2 YDEGEE. This CDR3 is CASSLASGSFYQPQHF. The CDR3 nucleotides read TGTGCCAGCAGCTTGGCCTCAGGATCTTTTTATCAGCCCCAGCATTTT.

This clone was picked up a small number of times. Other DNA sequences in the same sample also yield this CDR3. This chain connects TRBV5-1 to TRBJ1-1, with 8 bases matching TRBD1. Looked up from germline, CDR1 is SGHRS and CDR2 is YFSETQ. V lost 0 bases, J lost 1 base, and 2 bases stayed unmatched. The CDR3 loop spans 15 amino acids. The CDR3 bases are TGCGCCAGCAGCTTGGCCGGGACAGGGAACACTGAAGCTTTCTTT. It is translated as CASSLAGTGNTEAFF.

CDR3 sequence reads: CASSYADRERGYTF. The CDR3 region has the DNA TGTGCCAGCAGTTACGCGGACAGGGAAAGGGGCTACACCTTC. This chain links TRBV6-2 or TRBV6-3 with TRBJ1-2; 8 bases align to TRBD1. CDR1 is MNHEY and CDR2 is SVGEGT in the germline V gene. After removal of 2 bases from V and 8 bases from J, the junction contained 7 bases not matched to a gene. This CDR3 is 14 amino acids long.

The gene calls are TRBV7-9 and TRBJ2-1; 8 bases align to TRBD2. The CDR3 extends over 14 amino acids. Trimming took 5 bases from V and 4 from J; bases not matched to a gene: 4. In germline, CDR1 is SEHNR, CDR2 FQNEAQ (reference sequence). The CDR3 reads CASSHGGVYNEQFF. CDR3 DNA: TGTGCCAGCAGCCACGGGGGGGTATACAATGAGCAGTTCTTC.

The chain employs TRBV19 and TRBJ1-6, with a weak D call TRBD1 (5 bases). The germline V gene has CDR1 LNHDA and CDR2 SQIVND (reference sequence). The CDR3 spans 18 residues. V dropped 4 bases and J dropped 0 bases, with 16 bases sitting between them. The CDR3 region has the DNA TGTGCCAGTAGTACCCTTCCAGGGCGTAGCTCCTATAATTCACCCCTCCACTTT. It encodes CASSTLPGRSSYNSPLHF.

The chain is built from TRBV2 and TRBJ1-1; D gene uncertain. This CDR3 comprises 14 residues. Trimming left V 3 bases short and J 6 bases short, with 14 bases between. The V gene's germline CDR1 is SNHLY and CDR2 FYNNEI. CDR3 sequence: CASSDHSGDSEAFF. Here the CDR3 DNA reads TGTGCCAGCAGTGACCATTCCGGAGATTCTGAAGCTTTCTTT.

This clone was counted a few times. The chain links TRBV19 to TRBJ1-5; 7 nucleotides agree with TRBD1. CDR3 length: 14 residues. Unmatched junction bases numbered 9, after V lost 7 bases and J lost 6 bases. CDR1 LNHDA and CDR2 SQIVND come from the germline V gene (reference sequence). The DNA for the CDR3 is TGTGCCAGTATAGACAGGGCGTCGGGTCAGCCCCAGCATTTT. Translation: CASIDRASGQPQHF.

The chain recombines TRBV6-6 with TRBJ1-2; D perhaps matches TRBD1 (5 bases). Germline assignment: CDR1 MNHNY and CDR2 SVGAGI (reference sequence). Trimming shortened V by 6 bases and J by 4 bases, and 12 bases separated the two germline ends. The CDR3 is 13 residues long. For the CDR3, the DNA is TGTGCCAGCAGACCAACAGGATTCTATGGCTACACCTTC. This gives the protein CASRPTGFYGYTF.

The chain joins TRBV11-3 to TRBJ2-1, with TRBD2 matching 8 bases. Germline V gives CDR1 SGHNT, CDR2 YENEEA. The V and J ends lost 1 base and 4 bases, in that order; junction bases with no gene match: 6. The CDR3 totals 16 residues. In DNA, the CDR3 is TGTGCCAGCAGCTTAGGGTTAGCGGGGACGTACAATGAGCAGTTCTTC. Translated, it gives CASSLGLAGTYNEQFF.

The gene calls are TRBV7-2 and TRBJ1-3; 7 bases are shared with TRBD1. Germline V gene data show CDR1 as SGHTA and CDR2 as FQGNSA. The CDR3 extends over 16 amino acids. V trimming: 1 base; J trimming: 0 bases; junction bases outside the gene matches: 3. This CDR3 reads CASSLVGTVSGNTIYF. CDR3 bases: TGTGCCAGCAGCTTAGTCGGGACAGTCTCTGGAAACACCATATATTTT.

The chain carries TRBV6-5 and TRBJ2-7, with 9 bases identical to TRBD1. Per the germline V gene, CDR1 is MNHEY and CDR2 is SVGAGI. The CDR3 runs to 14 residues. V trimming: 2 bases; J trimming: 4 bases; junction bases outside the gene matches: 3. CDR3 residues: CASSYRGTGYEQYF. CDR3 nucleotides: TGTGCCAGCAGTTACCGCGGGACAGGGTACGAGCAGTACTTC.

In this sample, this clone turned up once. The chain links TRBV2 to TRBJ2-7; D possibly corresponds to TRBD2 (5 bases). V was trimmed by 0 bases and J by 2 bases, leaving 11 bases between them. Germline CDR1 and CDR2: SNHLY and FYNNEI. The CDR3 loop spans 15 amino acids. The CDR3 region is CASSEAMTGTYEQYF. The CDR3 DNA reads TGTGCCAGCAGTGAAGCCATGACGGGAACCTACGAGCAGTACTTC.

The chain uses TRBV6-6 and TRBJ1-5, with D perhaps matching TRBD1 (5 bases). CDR1 and CDR2 (germline): MNHNY, SVGAGI (reference sequence). There are 13 residues in the CDR3. V dropped 7 bases and J dropped 7 bases, with 14 bases sitting between them. CDR3 nucleotide sequence: TGTGCCAGCACTGGCAGGGCTGACCAGCCCCAGCATTTT. Protein product: CASTGRADQPQHF.

J is TRBJ2-4 and V is TRBV7-2; 7 nucleotides align to TRBD1. Per germline, CDR1 SGHTA and CDR2 FQGNSA. The CDR3 spans 16 residues. Trimming cost V 1 base and J 9 bases; bases outside gene matches: 12. The CDR3 DNA reads TGTGCCAGCAGCTTAGACAGGGGCGCCGCCAGCATCATTCAGTACTTC. Translated, it gives CASSLDRGAASIIQYF.

The chain joins TRBV6-6 to TRBJ1-2; the D gene is possibly TRBD1 (6 bases). The CDR3 is 15 residues long. V lost 1 base and J lost 8, with 17 bases in between. Germline V gene data show CDR1 as MNHNY and CDR2 as SVGAGI (reference sequence). CDR3 amino acids: CASSYYSLTGSGYTF. CDR3 coding DNA: TGTGCCAGCAGTTACTATAGCCTTACAGGGAGCGGCTACACCTTC.

This clone occurred once. Other DNA sequences in this sample translate to the same CDR3. V gene TRBV5-1 combines with J gene TRBJ1-2, with TRBD1 matching over 7 bases. This CDR3 has 12 residues. J gave up 6 bases and V 2 bases, and 1 base lay outside the gene matches. Germline-derived CDR1 and CDR2 are SGHRS and YFSETQ. The CDR3 DNA follows: TGCGCCAGCAGCTTAGACAGGGATGGCTACACCTTC. Translating it yields CASSLDRDGYTF.

The gene calls are TRBV9 and TRBJ1-4, with D possibly TRBD1 on 6 matching bases. The length of the CDR3 is 13 residues. V lost 3 bases, J lost 5 bases, and 8 bases lay in between. Germline lookup yields CDR1 SGDLS and CDR2 YYNGEE. The CDR3 DNA is TGTGCCAGCAGCGGGGGACAAAATGAAAAACTGTTTTTT. Its protein product is CASSGGQNEKLFF.

The V call is TRBV5-8, the J call TRBJ2-2, with D maybe TRBD2 (6 bases). Germline-derived CDR1 and CDR2 are SGHTS and YDEGEE. The V end lost 0 bases, the J end lost 4 bases, and 10 bases lay between the germline ends. The CDR3 is 15 amino acids. CDR3 in amino acids: CASSLGRTITGELFF. The CDR3 DNA sequence: TGTGCCAGCAGCTTGGGTCGGACTATCACCGGGGAGCTGTTTTTT.

The V and J genes are TRBV5-1 and TRBJ1-1, with 7 bases lining up with TRBD1. Losses at the gene ends were 7 bases for V and 1 base for J; bases not matched to a gene: 10. Germline V gene data show CDR1 as SGHRS and CDR2 as YFSETQ. This CDR3 contains 15 residues. The CDR3: CASGNRGGKNTEAFF. CDR3 nucleotide sequence: TGCGCCAGCGGGAACAGGGGAGGCAAGAACACTGAAGCTTTCTTT.